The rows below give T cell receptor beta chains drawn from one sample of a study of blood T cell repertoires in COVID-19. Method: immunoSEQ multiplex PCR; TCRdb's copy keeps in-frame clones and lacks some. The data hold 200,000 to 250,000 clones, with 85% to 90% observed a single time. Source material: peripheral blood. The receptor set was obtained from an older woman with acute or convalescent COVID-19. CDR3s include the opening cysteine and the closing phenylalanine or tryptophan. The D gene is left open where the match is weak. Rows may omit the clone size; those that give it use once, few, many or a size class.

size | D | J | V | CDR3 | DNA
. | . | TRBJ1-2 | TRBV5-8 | CASRAQGLLIVHGYTF | TGTGCCAGCAGGGCGCAGGGGCTCCTTATAGTCCATGGCTACACCTTC
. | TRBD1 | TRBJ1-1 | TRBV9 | CASMGQKTPEAFF | TGTGCCAGCATGGGACAGAAAACGCCTGAAGCTTTCTTT
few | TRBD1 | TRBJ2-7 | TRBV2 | CASSRGHLNQAGEQYF | TGTGCCAGCAGTAGGGGGCACCTAAATCAAGCCGGCGAGCAGTACTTC
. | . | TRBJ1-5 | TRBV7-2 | CASSLVGQGNQPQHF | TGTGCCAGCAGCTTAGTTGGGCAGGGGAATCAGCCCCAGCATTTT
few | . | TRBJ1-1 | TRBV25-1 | CASSLAGLSTEAFF | TGTGCCAGCAGTCTGGCAGGCTTGAGCACTGAAGCTTTCTTT
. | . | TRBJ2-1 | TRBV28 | CASSLWSSASYNEQFF | TGTGCCAGCAGTTTATGGTCTAGCGCATCCTACAATGAGCAGTTCTTC
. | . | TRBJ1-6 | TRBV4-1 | CASSQARSSYNSPLHF | TGCGCCAGCAGCCAAGCTAGGAGCTCCTATAATTCACCCCTCCACTTT
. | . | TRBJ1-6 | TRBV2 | CASSGDSNSPLHF | TGTGCCAGCAGCGGTGACAGTAATTCACCCCTCCACTTT
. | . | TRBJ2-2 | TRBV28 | CASSLGTLNTGELFF | TGTGCCAGCAGTTTGGGGACTCTGAACACCGGGGAGCTGTTTTTT
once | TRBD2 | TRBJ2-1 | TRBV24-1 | CATSDPRRTSGGNEQFF | TGTGCCACCAGTGATCCGCGCCGGACTAGCGGGGGGAACGAGCAGTTCTTC
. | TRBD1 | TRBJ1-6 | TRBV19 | CASSGKDRGGDNSPLHF | TGTGCCAGTAGTGGAAAGGACAGGGGTGGAGATAATTCACCCCTCCACTTT